These 14 T cell receptor beta chains share one sample of origin, sequenced in a study of cytomegalovirus exposure and HLA in healthy donors (dated by TCRdb to 2017 to 2019). Library preparation was by the immunoSEQ multiplex PCR assay. For the multiplex PCR, a mixture combining 60 forward primers for TCR Vbeta segments and 13 reverse primers for TCR Jbeta segments was used. What TCRdb holds here is the immuneACCESS table cut down to in-frame rearrangements. Part of the clones is not present; checked against another copy, under half of the missing clones reflect an unresolved V gene, and the others are unexplained. The sample table holds about 140,000 clones, of which around 75% were seen once. Clones ranked in the top ten supply 1.2% of the sample. Sequences were obtained from PBMCs. Source of these receptors: a female donor in good health and CMV-seronegative.

CDR3 DNA sequence: TGTGCCAGCAGCCAAGATTATGGGAACAGGGGAAATGGCTACACCTTC. Translation: CASSQDYGNRGNGYTF. J is TRBJ1-2 and V is TRBV4-2; 7 bases are a match to TRBD1. Looked up from germline, CDR1 is LGHNA and CDR2 is YNFKEQ. CDR3 length equals 16 residues. V gave up 0 bases and J gave up 6 bases; unmatched junction bases: 10.

V usage is TRBV13 and J usage is TRBJ2-2; TRBD1 aligns across 12 bases. V shed 5 bases, J shed 6 bases, and the junction held 7 bases outside the gene matches. The CDR3 length is 16 residues. CDR1 is PRHDT, CDR2 FYEKMQ, per germline (reference sequence). In nucleotides, the CDR3 is TGTGCCAGCAGCCCGGGACAGGGGGCTCGGGCCGGGGAGCTGTTTTTT. Translating it yields CASSPGQGARAGELFF. Looking up the rest from reference TRBV13 and TRBJ2-2 gives the full variable domain: AAGVIQSPRHLIKEKRETATLKCYPIPRHDTVYWYQQGPGQDPQFLISFYEKMQSDKGSIPDRFSAQQFSDYHSELNMSSLELGDSALYFCASSPGQGARAGELFFGEGSRLTVL.

The V gene is TRBV6-6, the J gene TRBJ1-5; no clear D gene. There are 12 residues in the CDR3. Trimming removed 6 bases at V and 3 bases at J, with 6 bases between. Germline V gene sequence: CDR1 MNHNY, CDR2 SVGAGI (reference sequence). CDR3 DNA: TGTGCCAGCAGGGGCTTCAATCAGCCCCAGCATTTT. This encodes CASRGFNQPQHF.

The chain joins TRBV29-1 to TRBJ1-5, with 7 bases lining up with TRBD1. V gave up 4 bases and J gave up 0 bases; unmatched junction bases: 18. This CDR3 comprises 19 residues. The V gene's germline CDR1 is SQVTM and CDR2 ANQGSEA. The CDR3 bases are TGCAGCGTTGCCCTAGACGACAGGGCAGCAAACTATAGCAATCAGCCCCAGCATTTT. Translating it yields CSVALDDRAANYSNQPQHF.

V usage is TRBV6-1 and J usage is TRBJ2-7; 7 bases agree with TRBD1. V trimming: 5 bases; J trimming: 1 base; junction bases outside the gene matches: 8. Germline CDR1 MNHNS, CDR2 SASEGT. The CDR3 contains 15 residues. The CDR3: CASSPDRLNSYEQYF. CDR3 sequence (DNA): TGTGCCAGCAGTCCGGACAGGTTGAATTCCTACGAGCAGTACTTC.

Regarding this clone: The sample carries other DNA sequences with the same CDR3. This rearrangement joins TRBV10-2 to TRBJ1-1; D gene ambiguous. The germline V gene encodes CDR1 WSHSY and CDR2 SAAADI. V gave up 2 bases and J gave up 5 bases, with 15 bases separating them. The CDR3 runs to 15 residues. The CDR3: CASSEVFGLRTEAFF. The CDR3 DNA reads as TGCGCCAGCAGTGAGGTCTTTGGTCTGAGGACTGAAGCTTTCTTT.

Of note for this clone: Other DNA sequences in this specimen translate into the identical CDR3. CDR3 amino acids: CASSPRETQYF. CDR3 DNA sequence: TGTGCCAGCAGCCCCAGAGAGACCCAGTACTTC. This rearrangement joins TRBV7-2 to TRBJ2-5; the D is unclear. Germline V gene data show CDR1 as SGHTA and CDR2 as FQGNSA. The V end was cut by 5 bases, the J end by 4 bases, with 5 bases between. CDR3 length: 11 amino acids.

The chain joins TRBV28 to TRBJ1-1; no clear D gene. Germline V gives CDR1 MDHEN, CDR2 SYDVKM. V lost 5 bases and J 1 base, leaving 8 bases between the germline ends. The CDR3 runs 13 residues. The CDR3 nucleotides are TGTGCCAGCAGTCGAGTTTCGAACACTGAAGCTTTCTTT. This sequence encodes CASSRVSNTEAFF.

The chain combines TRBV28 with TRBJ1-1, with a possible D match to TRBD1 (5 bases). The V and J ends lost 6 bases and 0 bases respectively, with 20 bases between them. Germline values: CDR1 MDHEN, CDR2 SYDVKM. This CDR3 region has 17 residues. The CDR3: CASSRPTLGGLNTEAFF. Written as DNA, the CDR3 is TGTGCCAGCAGCCGACCAACCCTCGGGGGTTTGAACACTGAAGCTTTCTTT.

This clone was seen a single time. The J gene is TRBJ1-1, the V gene TRBV7-2; D is perhaps TRBD1 (6 bases). Germline CDR1 and CDR2: SGHTA and FQGNSA. Deletions cut 5 bases from V and 1 base from J, with 8 bases between. This CDR3 spans 13 amino acids. In nucleotides, the CDR3 is TGTGCCAGCAGCGTACAGGGGAACACTGAAGCTTTCTTT. This sequence encodes CASSVQGNTEAFF.

This clone was seen more than once but under ten times. The rearrangement uses TRBV6-1 and TRBJ2-7, with 12 nucleotides matching TRBD2. The CDR3 contains 14 residues. Germline V gene data show CDR1 as MNHNS and CDR2 as SASEGT. The junction had 1 base not matched to a gene; V was cut back by 5 bases and J by 2 bases. DNA of the CDR3: TGTGCCAGCAGTCTAGCGGGAGGGACCTACGAGCAGTACTTC. It codes for CASSLAGGTYEQYF.

The chain employs TRBV15 and TRBJ1-1; 10 bases line up with TRBD1. The germline V gene encodes CDR1 LNHNV and CDR2 YYDKDF (reference sequence). The CDR3 spans 16 residues. Germline trimming cut 3 bases from V and 5 bases from J; bases unmatched to any gene: 9. The CDR3: CATSRDRQGARTEAFF. CDR3 DNA sequence: TGTGCCACCAGCAGGGACCGACAGGGGGCCCGAACTGAAGCTTTCTTT.

About this clone: The identical CDR3 is also encoded by other nucleotide sequences in the sample. The V and J genes are TRBV5-6 and TRBJ2-7; 10 bases are a match to TRBD2. CDR1 and CDR2 from the germline V gene are SGHDT and YYEEEE. The CDR3 runs to 19 residues. Unmatched junction bases numbered 18, after V lost 4 bases and J lost 2 bases. The CDR3 is CASSRIALAGEEDPYEQYF. The CDR3 DNA is TGTGCCAGCAGCCGTATAGCCCTAGCGGGGGAAGAGGATCCCTACGAGCAGTACTTC. Full variable domain (remainder filled in from reference TRBV5-6 and TRBJ2-7): DAGVTQSPTHLIKTRGQQVTLRCSPKSGHDTVSWYQQALGQGPQFIFQYYEEEERQRGNFPDRFSGHQFPNYSSELNVNALLLGDSALYLCASSRIALAGEEDPYEQYFGPGTRLTVT.

V is TRBV18 and J is TRBJ2-3; TRBD2 might be the D (5 bases). In germline, CDR1 is KGHSH, CDR2 LQKENI. V was shortened by 3 bases and J by 4 bases, with 14 bases between the two germline ends. This CDR3 region has 15 residues. CDR3 region: CASSPSPGGSDTQYF. The CDR3 DNA reads TGTGCCAGCTCACCTTCCCCGGGCGGGTCAGATACGCAGTATTTT. Combining the CDR3 with reference TRBV18 and TRBJ2-3 gives the whole variable domain NAGVMQNPRHLVRRRGQEARLRCSPMKGHSHVYWYRQLPEEGLKFMVYLQKENIIDESGMPKERFSAEFPKEGPSILRIQQVVRGDSAAYFCASSPSPGGSDTQYFGPGTRLTVL.